This T cell receptor beta chain stems from a study of T cells in Graves' hyperthyroidism and ophthalmopathy. Study-wide points: The majority of expanded thyroid clonotypes above 0.001 also appeared in blood.

Regarding this clonotype: Its matching antigen is unknown.

Absent ophthalmopathy progression within 18 months defined stable Graves' hyperthyroidism. Amplified regions were TCR beta CDR3 sequences from RNA transcripts. The HTBI primer set was used in a first-round RT-PCR of the TCR CDR3. TCRdb analysed the multiplex PCR reads with MiXCR anew, one entry per CDR3 protein. Of approximately 640,000 distinct CDR3 sequences in the sample, roughly 17% are singletons; the top ten hold less than 20%. The CDR3 is 11 amino acids. Trimming shortened V by 9 bases and J by 11 bases, and 14 bases separated the two germline ends. Germline CDR1 is MDHEN and CDR2 is SYDVKM. The sample taken for sequencing was blood. The TCR comes from a man in his forties or fifties with Graves' hyperthyroidism. The chain employs TRBV28 and TRBJ2-1, with D perhaps matching TRBD1 or TRBD2 (5 bases each). DNA of the CDR3: TGTGCCAGTCATCGTGGGGGTCAGCAGTTCTTC. Translating it yields CASHRGGQQFF. Drawing the rest from reference TRBV28 and TRBJ2-1, the complete variable domain is DVKVTQSSRYLVKRTGEKVFLECVQDMDHENMFWYRQDPGLGLRLIYFSYDVKMKEKGDIPEGYSVSREKKERFSLILESASTNQTSMYLCASHRGGQQFFGPGTRLTVL.